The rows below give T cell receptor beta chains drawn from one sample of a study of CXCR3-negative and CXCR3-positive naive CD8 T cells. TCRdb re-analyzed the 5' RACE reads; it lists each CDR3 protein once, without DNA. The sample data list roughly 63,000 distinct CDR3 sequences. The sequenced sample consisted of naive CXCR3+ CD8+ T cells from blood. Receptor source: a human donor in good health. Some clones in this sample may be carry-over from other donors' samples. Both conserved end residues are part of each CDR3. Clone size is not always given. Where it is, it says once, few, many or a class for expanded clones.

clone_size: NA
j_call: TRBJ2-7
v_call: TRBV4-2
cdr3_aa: CASSQEGESGGPSYEQYF

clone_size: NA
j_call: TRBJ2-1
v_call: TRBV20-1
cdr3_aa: CSAPLRREYNEQFF

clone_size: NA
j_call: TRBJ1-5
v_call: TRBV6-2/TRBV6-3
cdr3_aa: CASTPLAWDRLNSNQPQHF

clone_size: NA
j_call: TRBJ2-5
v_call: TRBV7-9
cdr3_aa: CASSSPDSARETEYF

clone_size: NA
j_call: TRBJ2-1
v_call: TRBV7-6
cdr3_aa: CASSLGLAGGNYNEQFF

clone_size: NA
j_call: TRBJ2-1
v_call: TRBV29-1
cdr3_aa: CSAPQGYNEQFF

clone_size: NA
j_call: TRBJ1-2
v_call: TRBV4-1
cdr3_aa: CASSQEEGAHNYGYTF

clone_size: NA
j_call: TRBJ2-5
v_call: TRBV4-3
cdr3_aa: CASSHVYRGRQETQYF

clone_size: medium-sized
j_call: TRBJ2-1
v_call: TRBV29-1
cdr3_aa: CSVEESVVAGVHNEQFF

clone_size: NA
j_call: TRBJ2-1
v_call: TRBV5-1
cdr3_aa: CASSLSQVYNEQFF

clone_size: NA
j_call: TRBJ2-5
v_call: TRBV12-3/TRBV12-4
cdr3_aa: CASSPPGTPLQETQYF

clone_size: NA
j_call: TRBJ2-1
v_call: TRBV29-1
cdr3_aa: CSVVAGSSYNEQFF

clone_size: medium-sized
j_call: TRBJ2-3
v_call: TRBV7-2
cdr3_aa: CASSSPFWSADTQYF

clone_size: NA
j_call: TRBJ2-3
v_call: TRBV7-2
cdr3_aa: CASSPWTSGYTDTQYF

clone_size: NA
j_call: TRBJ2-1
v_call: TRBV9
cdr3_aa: CASSASGTRSNEQFF

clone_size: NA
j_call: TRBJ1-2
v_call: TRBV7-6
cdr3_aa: CASSFGGLGYGYTF

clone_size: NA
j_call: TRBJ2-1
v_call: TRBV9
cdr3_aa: CASSGGVHNEQFF

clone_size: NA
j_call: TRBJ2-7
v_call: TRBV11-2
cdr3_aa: CASSLEDRPPYEQYF

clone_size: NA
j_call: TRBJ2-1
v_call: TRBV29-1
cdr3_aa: CSAAVLTGVSNEQFF

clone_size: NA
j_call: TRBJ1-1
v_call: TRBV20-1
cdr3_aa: CRAKVASGTGDDVNTEAFF

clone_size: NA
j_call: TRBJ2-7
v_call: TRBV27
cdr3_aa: CASSLHGSSYEQYF

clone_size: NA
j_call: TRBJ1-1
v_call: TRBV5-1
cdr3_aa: CASRTGFGTEAFF

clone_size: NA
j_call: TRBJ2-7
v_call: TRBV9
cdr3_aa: CASSVRQGAYEQYF

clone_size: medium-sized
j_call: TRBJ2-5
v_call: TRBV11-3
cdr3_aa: CASRDRAWETQYF